The rows below give T cell receptor beta chains drawn from one sample of a study of T cells after somatic rescue of genetic block. Produced via immunoSEQ multiplex PCR; TCRdb's table is partial and in-frame only. The repertoire has approximately 67,000 clones, about 91% of them found once; the top ten carry around 3%. What was sequenced was peripheral blood mononuclear cells (PBMCs). The source of these receptors is a middle-aged man. Each CDR3 is given with its conserved first and last residue. Fields, in order: D gene, V gene, clone size, J gene, CDR3 protein, CDR3 DNA. The D gene is left open where the match is weak. Expanded clones get a size class; other rows say once, few or many, or leave the size out.

.,TRBV10-3,.,TRBJ2-1,CAISGDTRGDEQFF,TGTGCCATCAGTGGGGACACACGGGGCGATGAGCAGTTCTTC
TRBD1,TRBV19,.,TRBJ2-2,CASRRIGQGNTGELFF,TGTGCCAGTAGGCGAATCGGACAGGGGAACACCGGGGAGCTGTTTTTT
.,TRBV5-1,.,TRBJ2-5,CASSFSQLPETQYF,TGCGCCAGCAGCTTCTCCCAGTTGCCGGAGACCCAGTACTTC
.,TRBV5-1,.,TRBJ2-7,CASSLGLAVLSYEQYF,TGCGCCAGCAGCTTGGGACTCGCGGTTCTCTCCTACGAGCAGTACTTC
.,TRBV5-1,once,TRBJ2-3,CASSLEGVGTDTQYF,TGCGCCAGCAGCTTGGAGGGAGTGGGCACAGATACGCAGTATTTT
TRBD1,TRBV2,few,TRBJ1-1,CASKPTGGGTEAFF,TGTGCCAGCAAACCTACAGGGGGCGGGACTGAAGCTTTCTTT
.,TRBV7-9,few,TRBJ1-2,CASRLDGNYGYTF,TGTGCCAGCAGACTAGACGGGAACTATGGCTACACCTTC
TRBD2,TRBV11-2,.,TRBJ2-1,CASTVSRGLGHNEQFF,TGTGCCAGCACCGTATCCCGGGGACTAGGCCACAATGAGCAGTTCTTC
TRBD1,TRBV6-6,.,TRBJ1-2,CASTTTDRILGYTF,TGTGCCAGCACCACTACGGACAGGATCCTGGGCTACACCTTC
.,TRBV4-1,.,TRBJ2-7,CASSPEKSRAAYEQYF,TGCGCCAGCAGCCCCGAAAAAAGCCGCGCAGCCTACGAGCAGTACTTC
TRBD1,TRBV7-2,.,TRBJ2-3,CASSLDRTFADTQYF,TGTGCCAGCAGCTTGGACAGGACGTTTGCAGATACGCAGTATTTT
TRBD1,TRBV6-5,few,TRBJ2-7,CASRSFSGGDEQYF,TGTGCCAGCCGTTCGTTCTCAGGGGGCGACGAGCAGTACTTC
TRBD2,TRBV6-4,.,TRBJ2-3,CASSVAGGGTDTQYF,TGTGCCAGCAGTGTAGCGGGGGGCGGAACAGATACGCAGTATTTT
TRBD2,TRBV7-6,.,TRBJ2-1,CASSPRESSYNEQFF,TGTGCCAGCAGCCCGCGGGAGAGCTCCTACAATGAGCAGTTCTTC
.,TRBV5-1,.,TRBJ1-5,CASSLGSGINQPQHF,TGCGCCAGCAGCTTGGGGTCGGGTATCAATCAGCCCCAGCATTTT
.,TRBV6-1,.,TRBJ2-7,CASSVGVWSNEQYF,TGTGCCAGCAGTGTGGGGGTATGGTCGAACGAGCAGTACTTC
.,TRBV4-3,.,TRBJ1-4,CASSPRGGEEEKLFF,TGCGCCAGCAGCCCCCGGGGGGGTGAGGAGGAAAAACTGTTTTTT
TRBD1,TRBV19,.,TRBJ2-2,CASSKDRLYPGELFF,TGTGCCAGTAGTAAGGACAGGCTTTACCCCGGGGAGCTGTTTTTT
.,TRBV27,.,TRBJ2-7,CASSLSAGAGYEQYF,TGTGCCAGCAGTTTATCGGCTGGGGCTGGGTACGAGCAGTACTTC
.,TRBV2,.,TRBJ1-5,CASSELRGNQPQHF,TGTGCCAGCAGTGAACTGAGGGGGAATCAGCCCCAGCATTTT
TRBD1,TRBV5-4,once,TRBJ2-7,CASRGDRSTVYEQYF,TGTGCCAGCAGGGGGGACAGATCTACCGTCTACGAGCAGTACTTC
.,TRBV2,.,TRBJ2-2,CASSADAGELFF,TGTGCCAGCAGTGCAGACGCAGGGGAGCTGTTTTTT
TRBD2,TRBV9,.,TRBJ2-1,CASSVRAGAVYNEQFF,TGTGCCAGCAGCGTAAGAGCGGGAGCTGTCTACAATGAGCAGTTCTTC
TRBD2,TRBV5-4,once,TRBJ2-7,CASRPAGGLSYEQYF,TGTGCCAGCAGGCCAGCGGGGGGCCTTTCTTACGAGCAGTACTTC
TRBD1,TRBV4-1,.,TRBJ2-1,CASSLGQGNEQFF,TGCGCCAGCAGCCTGGGACAGGGGAATGAGCAGTTCTTC
TRBD2,TRBV27,.,TRBJ2-7,CASRSSLAGGRHEQYF,TGTGCCAGCAGGTCATCCCTAGCGGGAGGCCGCCACGAACAGTACTTC
.,TRBV2,.,TRBJ1-1,CASSREGKGTEAFF,TGTGCCAGCAGCCGGGAGGGGAAGGGCACTGAAGCTTTCTTT